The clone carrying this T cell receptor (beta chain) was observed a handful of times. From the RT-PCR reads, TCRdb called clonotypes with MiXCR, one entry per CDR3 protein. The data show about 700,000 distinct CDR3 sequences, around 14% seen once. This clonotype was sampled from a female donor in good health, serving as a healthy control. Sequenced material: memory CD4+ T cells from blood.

CDR3 protein: CATSSSGRSVYEQYF. CDR3 nucleotide sequence: TGTGCCACCAGCAGTAGCGGGAGAAGCGTATACGAGCAGTACTTC. The rearrangement joins TRBV15 to TRBJ2-7; 9 bases are shared with TRBD2. The CDR3 has 15 amino acids. V shed 3 bases and J 4 bases; nucleotides not matched to a gene: 7. CDR1 is LNHNV and CDR2 is YYDKDF in the germline V gene (reference sequence).